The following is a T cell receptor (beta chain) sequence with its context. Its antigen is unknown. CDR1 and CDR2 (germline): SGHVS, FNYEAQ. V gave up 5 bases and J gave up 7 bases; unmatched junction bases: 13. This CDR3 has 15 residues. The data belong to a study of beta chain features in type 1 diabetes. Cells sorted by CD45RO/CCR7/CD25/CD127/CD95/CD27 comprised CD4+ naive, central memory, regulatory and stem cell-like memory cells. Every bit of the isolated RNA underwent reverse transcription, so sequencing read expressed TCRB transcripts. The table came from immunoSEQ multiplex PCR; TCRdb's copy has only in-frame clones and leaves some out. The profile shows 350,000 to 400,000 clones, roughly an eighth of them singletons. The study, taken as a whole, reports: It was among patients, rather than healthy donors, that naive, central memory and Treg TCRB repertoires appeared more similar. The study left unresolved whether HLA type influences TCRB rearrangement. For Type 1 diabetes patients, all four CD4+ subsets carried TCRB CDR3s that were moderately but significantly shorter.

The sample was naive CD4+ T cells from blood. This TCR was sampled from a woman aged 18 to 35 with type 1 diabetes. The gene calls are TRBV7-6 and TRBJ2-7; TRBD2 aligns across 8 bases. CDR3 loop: CASSPGGAGPREQYF. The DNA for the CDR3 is TGTGCCAGCAGCCCGGGGGGGGCAGGTCCCCGGGAGCAGTACTTC. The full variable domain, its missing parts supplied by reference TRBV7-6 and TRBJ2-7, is GAGVSQSPRYKVTKRGQDVALRCDPISGHVSLYWYRQALGQGPEFLTYFNYEAQQDKSGLPNDRFSAERPEGSISTLTIQRTEQRDSAMYRCASSPGGAGPREQYFGPGTRLTVT.